Presented here are 24 T cell receptor beta chains from one specimen sequenced in a study of blood T cell repertoires in COVID-19 (TCRdb year 2020). The library was produced with the immunoSEQ multiplex PCR assay. TCRdb stores this immuneACCESS table with in-frame sequences only. Part of the clones is absent; in the studies checked, under half of the shortfall reflects unresolved V genes, and no reason is known for the rest. The table for this sample lists 70,000 or so clones; 70% to 90% of them were counted only once. The ten largest account for about 1.4% of the sample. Sequencing used peripheral blood. Source of these receptors: a human donor in a cohort sampled during active COVID-19.

This clone was observed a few times. The V call is TRBV7-2, the J call TRBJ2-3; perhaps TRBD2 as D (6 bases). CDR1 is SGHTA and CDR2 is FQGNSA in the germline V gene. This CDR3 contains 14 residues. V shed 5 bases and J shed 2 bases, with 11 bases lying between them. The CDR3, as DNA: TGTGCCAGCAGCCCGTCGGGAGCCACAGATACGCAGTATTTT. This translates into CASSPSGATDTQYF.

The chain employs TRBV23-1 and TRBJ2-4; TRBD2 aligns across 10 bases. TRBV23-1 is treated as an ORF (open reading frame) with a function not yet certain. V lost 0 bases and J lost 0; bases outside the gene matches: 8. This CDR3 spans 19 amino acids. CDR3 protein: CASSQSPGLARLAKNIQYF. In DNA form, the CDR3 reads TGCGCCAGCAGTCAATCTCCGGGACTAGCGAGACTAGCCAAAAACATTCAGTACTTC.

This clone was seen only once. This chain links TRBV24-1 with TRBJ1-2; 10 bases agree with TRBD1. This CDR3 has 12 amino acids. The V segment lost 5 bases and the J segment 8 bases; nucleotides outside the gene matches: 1. CDR1 KGHDR and CDR2 SFDVKD come from the germline V gene. The CDR3 DNA is TGTGCCACCAGTGCGGGACAGGGGGGCTACACCTTC. Its protein is CATSAGQGGYTF.

V usage is TRBV5-1 and J usage is TRBJ2-1, with D maybe TRBD1 (5 bases). Trimming took 4 bases from V and 6 from J, leaving 14 bases between them. In germline, CDR1 is SGHRS, CDR2 YFSETQ. There are 14 residues in the CDR3. In DNA, the CDR3 is TGCGCCAGCAGCATATTGTCTAGGGGCAATGAGCAGTTCTTC. It translates to CASSILSRGNEQFF.

This chain joins TRBV3-1 (or the pseudogene TRBV3-2) and TRBJ1-3; D unclear. Trimming left V 4 bases short and J 2 bases short, with 12 bases between. CDR3 length equals 15 residues. CDR1 LGHDT and CDR2 YNNKEL come from the germline V gene (reference sequence). For the CDR3, the DNA is TGTGCCAGCAGCCCGGGTACAAGAGCTGGAAACACCATATATTTT. Amino acids: CASSPGTRAGNTIYF.

This rearrangement joins TRBV4-1 to TRBJ2-7; 7 nucleotides match TRBD2. The CDR3 has 14 amino acids. Germline V lookup: CDR1 MGHRA, CDR2 YSYEKL. V trimming: 4 bases; J trimming: 1 base; junction bases outside the gene matches: 4. The CDR3 loop reads CASSPTSLSYEQYF. CDR3 in DNA: TGCGCCAGCAGCCCGACTAGCCTATCCTACGAGCAGTACTTC.

The chain is built from TRBV18 and TRBJ2-2; 8 nucleotides line up with TRBD1. Germline lookup yields CDR1 KGHSH and CDR2 LQKENI. The CDR3 is made up of 16 amino acids. The J segment lost 5 bases and the V segment lost 0 bases, leaving 5 bases of the junction unmatched. The CDR3 is CASSPPTTGVTGELFF. In DNA, the CDR3 is TGTGCCAGCTCACCACCAACGACAGGGGTTACCGGGGAGCTGTTTTTT.

This chain joins TRBV2 and TRBJ2-1, with TRBD2 matching over 9 bases. J gave up 5 bases and V 3 bases, and 5 bases lay outside the gene matches. Germline loops: CDR1 SNHLY, CDR2 FYNNEI. The CDR3 has 15 amino acids. The DNA for the CDR3 is TGTGCCAGCAGTGACTGGACTAGCGCTCACAATGAGCAGTTCTTC. Its protein is CASSDWTSAHNEQFF.

This chain joins TRBV19 and TRBJ1-2, with a possible D match to TRBD1 (6 bases). The germline V gene encodes CDR1 LNHDA and CDR2 SQIVND (reference sequence). Trimming cost V 2 bases and J 7 bases, with 11 bases left between them. The CDR3 has 13 amino acids. CDR3 sequence (DNA): TGTGCCAGTAGTATAACGACAGGCTCTGGCTACACCTTC. It codes for CASSITTGSGYTF.

The chain is built from TRBV9 and TRBJ2-1; 7 nucleotides line up with TRBD1. This CDR3 has 13 residues. From germline, CDR1 is SGDLS and CDR2 YYNGEE. V was clipped by 3 bases and J by 6 bases; unmatched bases: 3. CDR3 amino acids: CASSARGFNEQFF. The CDR3 nucleotides read TGTGCCAGCAGCGCCAGGGGGTTCAATGAGCAGTTCTTC.

The chain recombines TRBV19 with TRBJ2-1; TRBD2 matches 10 bases. This CDR3 contains 14 residues. J lost 7 bases, V lost 6 bases, and 6 bases had no gene match. Germline CDR1 and CDR2: LNHDA and SQIVND (reference sequence). The CDR3 DNA reads as TGTGCCAGTAGAGCGGGAGGGCCAATAAATGAGCAGTTCTTC. Its translation is CASRAGGPINEQFF.

The rearrangement joins TRBV7-8 to TRBJ2-7; D unclear. The V gene's germline CDR1 is SGHVS and CDR2 FQNEAQ. The V end was cut by 1 base, the J end by 4 bases, with 8 bases between. The CDR3 covers 13 residues. The CDR3 loop reads CASSLDSSYEQYV. The CDR3 DNA reads TGTGCCAGCAGCTTAGATAGCTCGTACGAGCAGTACGTC.

The chain joins TRBV18 to TRBJ2-1, with D perhaps TRBD2 (6 bases). The germline V gene has CDR1 KGHSH and CDR2 LQKENI. The CDR3 loop spans 15 amino acids. Trimming pared 0 bases from V and 8 bases from J, leaving 14 bases between. The CDR3 reads CASSPPVGGRDEQFF. As DNA, the CDR3 is TGTGCCAGCTCACCACCGGTGGGGGGACGCGATGAGCAGTTCTTC. Looking up the rest from reference TRBV18 and TRBJ2-1 gives the full variable domain: NAGVMQNPRHLVRRRGQEARLRCSPMKGHSHVYWYRQLPEEGLKFMVYLQKENIIDESGMPKERFSAEFPKEGPSILRIQQVVRGDSAAYFCASSPPVGGRDEQFFGPGTRLTVL.

This chain joins TRBV19 and TRBJ2-1, with TRBD2 matching over 7 bases. Trimming took 10 bases from V and 3 from J; bases not matched to a gene: 15. Germline assignment: CDR1 LNHDA and CDR2 SQIVND (reference sequence). This CDR3 spans 16 amino acids. The CDR3 DNA reads as TGTGCCACGTCCGTAGCGGGTGCCGACCTCTACAATGAGCAGTTCTTC. It specifies CATSVAGADLYNEQFF.

CDR3 amino acids: CAWSVSRGSYEQYV. In DNA form, the CDR3 reads TGTGCCTGGAGTGTTTCCAGGGGCTCCTACGAGCAGTACGTC. This chain joins TRBV30 and TRBJ2-7, with D maybe TRBD1 (6 bases). The CDR3 is 14 amino acids. Per the germline V gene, CDR1 is GTSNPN and CDR2 is SVGIG (reference sequence). Trimming pared 0 bases from V and 0 bases from J, leaving 9 bases between.

The chain couples TRBV27 to TRBJ2-3; a weak D match, TRBD2 (6 bases). This CDR3 comprises 14 residues. CDR1 and CDR2 from the germline V gene are MNHEY and SMNVEV (reference sequence). The V and J ends lost 2 bases and 5 bases respectively, with 11 bases between them. As DNA, the CDR3 is TGTGCCAGCAGTTTAGCGGGATCGAGAGATACGCAGTATTTT. This sequence encodes CASSLAGSRDTQYF.

The chain links TRBV3-1 (or the pseudogene TRBV3-2) to TRBJ2-7, with D maybe TRBD2 (6 bases). V was pared by 0 bases and J by 0 bases, with 9 bases between. Germline-derived CDR1 and CDR2 are LGHDT and YNNKEL (reference sequence). The CDR3 has 15 residues. CDR3 in DNA: TGTGCCAGCAGCCAAGATAGCGGACCCTCCTACGAGCAGTACTTC. It specifies CASSQDSGPSYEQYF.

There are a few counts of this clone. The chain's CDR3 is CASSPTSGKGTGELFF. In DNA form, the CDR3 reads TGTGCCAGCAGCCCTACTAGCGGGAAGGGGACCGGGGAGCTGTTTTTT. The chain carries TRBV7-3 and TRBJ2-2, with 10 positions matching TRBD2. The CDR3 runs to 16 residues. The trim removed 5 bases at V and 5 bases at J, leaving 8 bases unmatched. In germline, CDR1 is SGHTA, CDR2 FQGTGA.

The chain employs TRBV11-3 and TRBJ2-2; 8 bases align to TRBD2. Germline V gene data show CDR1 as SGHNT and CDR2 as YENEEA. This CDR3 spans 17 amino acids. V lost 4 bases, J lost 0 bases, and 7 bases stayed unmatched. DNA of the CDR3: TGTGCCAGCAGCTCTCATAGCGGGAAGCCGAACACCGGGGAGCTGTTTTTT. As protein: CASSSHSGKPNTGELFF.

The V call is TRBV6-5, the J call TRBJ2-7; TRBD2 is a possible D gene (6 bases). The CDR3 length is 14 residues. Trimming removed 5 bases from V and 4 bases from J, with 15 bases in between. The germline CDR1 and CDR2 sequences are MNHEY and SVGAGI. Here the CDR3 reads CASSPSGGIYEQYF. The CDR3 DNA reads TGTGCCAGCAGTCCATCGGGCGGGATATACGAGCAGTACTTC.

V and J are TRBV5-6 and TRBJ1-1; 9 nucleotides align to TRBD1. Germline CDR1 SGHDT, CDR2 YYEEEE. The V and J ends lost 3 bases and 4 bases, in that order; junction bases with no gene match: 7. The CDR3 extends over 15 amino acids. The CDR3 DNA reads as TGTGCCAGCAGCTCGAGGGACAGGGCTACCACTGAAGCTTTCTTT. As protein: CASSSRDRATTEAFF. The whole variable domain, remainder taken from reference TRBV5-6 and TRBJ1-1, is DAGVTQSPTHLIKTRGQQVTLRCSPKSGHDTVSWYQQALGQGPQFIFQYYEEEERQRGNFPDRFSGHQFPNYSSELNVNALLLGDSALYLCASSSRDRATTEAFFGQGTRLTVV.

The chain links TRBV5-1 to TRBJ2-7; no clear D. Between the trimmed V and J ends, which lost 7 bases and 0 bases, there was a span of 11 bases. The germline CDR1 and CDR2 sequences are SGHRS and YFSETQ. The CDR3 has 13 residues. DNA for the CDR3: TGCGCCAGCCGATACAGTACCTCCTACGAGCAGTACTTC. Translated: CASRYSTSYEQYF.

Only one count was recorded for this clone. The gene calls are TRBV7-3 and TRBJ2-6, with D possibly being TRBD1 (6 bases). CDR1 is SGHTA, CDR2 FQGTGA, per germline. Trimming left V 3 bases short and J 0 bases short, with 15 bases between. CDR3 size: 18 residues. The CDR3 protein is CASSFLATGASGANVLTF. In DNA form, the CDR3 reads TGTGCCAGCAGCTTCCTCGCGACAGGCGCCTCTGGGGCCAACGTCCTGACTTTC.

The chain uses TRBV15 and TRBJ1-3; TRBD1 is a possible D gene (6 bases). Looked up from germline, CDR1 is LNHNV and CDR2 is YYDKDF (reference sequence). Trimming removed 3 bases at V and 4 bases at J, with 16 bases between. CDR3 length equals 16 residues. CDR3 sequence (DNA): TGTGCCACCAGCAGGAGCCTTGCAGGGGCCGGAAACACCATATATTTT. It specifies CATSRSLAGAGNTIYF.